Below, 30 T cell receptor beta chains from the same sample are listed, as sequenced in a study of PD-1 blockade in classical Hodgkin lymphoma. Every one of the patients relapsed after autologous stem cell transplantation (brentuximab vedotin exposure was variable). The investigators isolated CD8+ T cells from thawed PBMCs using magnetic negative selection. Repertoires were generated with immunoSEQ multiplex PCR, while TCRdb's copy carries only in-frame clones and drops some. Among about 27,000 clones listed, about 90% were seen once. Sequencing used CD8+ T cells from blood, obtained at baseline. The receptors were sampled from a human donor with classical Hodgkin lymphoma.

The rearrangement joins TRBV11-1 to TRBJ2-7, with 7 bases fitting TRBD1. V lost 9 bases and J lost 0; bases outside the gene matches: 5. Germline V gene lookup returns CDR1 SGHAT and CDR2 FQDESV (reference sequence). The CDR3 length is 13 residues. Here the CDR3 DNA reads TGTGCCAGTTCGACAGGGACCTCCTACGAGCAGTACTTC. Encoded protein: CASSTGTSYEQYF.

V usage is TRBV5-1 and J usage is TRBJ1-5; TRBD1 aligns across 7 bases. Per the germline V gene, CDR1 is SGHRS and CDR2 is YFSETQ. J was trimmed by 2 bases and V by 0 bases; bases with no gene match: 2. This CDR3 contains 15 residues. As DNA, the CDR3 is TGCGCCAGCAGCTTGGACACAGGGGGCAATCAGCCCCAGCATTTT. Translation gives CASSLDTGGNQPQHF. Complete variable domain (other parts from reference TRBV5-1 and TRBJ1-5): KAGVTQTPRYLIKTRGQQVTLSCSPISGHRSVSWYQQTPGQGLQFLFEYFSETQRNKGNFPGRFSGRQFSNSRSEMNVSTLELGDSALYLCASSLDTGGNQPQHFGDGTRLSIL.

This chain uses TRBV6-5 with TRBJ1-3; no clear D gene. V was pared by 5 bases and J by 5 bases, with 10 bases between. The germline CDR1 and CDR2 sequences are MNHEY and SVGAGI. CDR3 length: 13 amino acids. The CDR3 here is CASSRPARNTIYF. As DNA, the CDR3 is TGTGCCAGCAGTAGGCCTGCGAGAAACACCATATATTTT.

The chain couples TRBV9 to TRBJ1-1; D gene uncertain. The CDR3 spans 14 residues. The germline gives CDR1 SGDLS, CDR2 YYNGEE. With 0 bases removed from V and 5 bases from J, the gap between germline ends came to 11 bases. Written as DNA, the CDR3 is TGTGCCAGCAGCGTAGGGGCAGCTGGAACTGAAGCTTTCTTT. This translates into CASSVGAAGTEAFF.

The chain joins TRBV14 to TRBJ1-1, with 11 bases matching TRBD1. This CDR3 is 15 amino acids long. V trimming: 3 bases; J trimming: 4 bases; junction bases outside the gene matches: 4. Germline V gene data show CDR1 as SGHDN and CDR2 as FVKESK. CDR3 DNA sequence: TGTGCCAGCAGCCACAGGGGACAGGGGGTCACTGAAGCTTTCTTT. Translating gives CASSHRGQGVTEAFF.

This chain connects TRBV9 to TRBJ1-1; no firm D call. The CDR3 sequence is 13 residues long. Germline CDR1 is SGDLS and CDR2 is YYNGEE. The germline V and J ends were trimmed by 0 bases and 5 bases, with 8 bases remaining between them. DNA of the CDR3: TGTGCCAGCAGCGTAGGGGGAAGGACTGAAGCTTTCTTT. Protein: CASSVGGRTEAFF.

J is TRBJ2-5 and V is TRBV10-1, with D possibly being TRBD1 or TRBD2 (6 bases each). The germline V gene has CDR1 WNHNN and CDR2 SYGVQD (reference sequence). This CDR3 region has 16 residues. Trimming took off 3 bases at V and 3 bases at J, with 17 bases between the two ends. CDR3: CASSDTTEGGEETQYF. In DNA form, the CDR3 reads TGCGCCAGCAGTGATACAACAGAGGGGGGAGAAGAGACCCAGTACTTC.

The rearrangement uses TRBV5-5 and TRBJ2-1; D uncertain. The germline V gene has CDR1 SGHKS and CDR2 YYEKEE (reference sequence). V was shortened by 4 bases and J by 3 bases, with 5 bases between the two germline ends. The CDR3 is made up of 12 amino acids. The CDR3 DNA reads TGTGCCAGCAGCGCCATCTACAATGAGCAGTTCTTC. Its translation: CASSAIYNEQFF.

The chain recombines TRBV9 with TRBJ1-3; D is unclear. The V gene's germline CDR1 is SGDLS and CDR2 YYNGEE. CDR3 length equals 13 residues. V was shortened by 4 bases and J by 3 bases, with 8 bases between the two germline ends. Here the CDR3 DNA reads TGTGCCAGCAGCCCCACAGATGGAAACACCATATATTTT. The encoded protein is CASSPTDGNTIYF.

This chain uses TRBV9 with TRBJ2-7; 7 positions match TRBD2. Unmatched junction bases numbered 11, after V lost 3 bases and J lost 2 bases. The V gene's germline CDR1 is SGDLS and CDR2 YYNGEE. There are 16 residues in the CDR3. The CDR3 DNA sequence: TGTGCCAGCAGCGCCTCAACTAGCGCAAACCCCTACGAGCAGTACTTC. Residues: CASSASTSANPYEQYF.

The chain combines TRBV7-9 with TRBJ2-7; no clear D gene. The CDR3 consists of 12 residues. Trimming took 5 bases from V and 3 from J, leaving 8 bases between them. Germline CDR1 is SEHNR and CDR2 is FQNEAQ (reference sequence). The CDR3 DNA reads as TGTGCCAGCAGCCCGGAAAGCTACGAGCAGTACTTC. Protein product: CASSPESYEQYF.

The J gene is TRBJ2-1, the V gene TRBV9, with TRBD2 identical over 10 bases. The CDR3 runs to 21 residues. The germline CDR1 and CDR2 sequences are SGDLS and YYNGEE. V gave up 2 bases and J gave up 3 bases; unmatched junction bases: 20. The CDR3, as DNA: TGTGCCAGCAGCGTCCCCACGTCCCCCACGCCCGGGACTAGCGACTACAATGAGCAGTTCTTC. It is translated as CASSVPTSPTPGTSDYNEQFF.

The chain is built from TRBV27 and TRBJ2-7, with D unclear. The germline CDR1 and CDR2 sequences are MNHEY and SMNVEV (reference sequence). Between the trimmed V and J ends, which lost 2 bases and 2 bases, there was a span of 10 bases. The CDR3 sequence is 14 residues long. CDR3 loop: CASSLTRFTYEQYF. The CDR3 nucleotides are TGTGCCAGCAGTTTAACCAGGTTTACCTACGAGCAGTACTTC.

The V call is TRBV7-9, the J call TRBJ2-1, with D tentatively TRBD1 (5 bases). Trimming pared 8 bases from V and 4 bases from J, leaving 21 bases between. Germline V CDR1 and CDR2: SEHNR, FQNEAQ (reference sequence). The CDR3 extends over 16 amino acids. CDR3 bases: TGTGCCAGCCTTTCCCAGGGAACGTACCTATACAATGAGCAGTTCTTC. This sequence encodes CASLSQGTYLYNEQFF.

This clone occurred once. The genes are TRBV9 and TRBJ2-1; no definite D call. V lost 2 bases and J 0 bases, leaving 18 bases between the germline ends. Per the germline V gene, CDR1 is SGDLS and CDR2 is YYNGEE. The CDR3 consists of 18 residues. CDR3 region: CASSVSSRLGSSYNEQFF. In DNA, the CDR3 is TGTGCCAGCAGCGTTTCATCGAGATTGGGAAGCTCCTACAATGAGCAGTTCTTC. Using reference TRBV9 and TRBJ2-1 for the parts outside the CDR3, the full variable domain is DSGVTQTPKHLITATGQRVTLRCSPRSGDLSVYWYQQSLDQGLQFLIQYYNGEERAKGNILERFSAQQFPDLHSELNLSSLELGDSALYFCASSVSSRLGSSYNEQFFGPGTRLTVL.

This sequence joins TRBV27 and TRBJ2-7; D not resolved. Trimming removed 4 bases at V and 2 bases at J, with 12 bases between. The CDR3 totals 14 residues. From germline, CDR1 is MNHEY and CDR2 SMNVEV (reference sequence). The CDR3 here is CASSSLPGAYEQYF. The CDR3 DNA follows: TGTGCCAGCAGTTCACTTCCTGGGGCCTACGAGCAGTACTTC.

The CDR3 DNA reads as TGCGCCAGCAGCCATGGGGACCGCTACGAGCAGTACTTC. This encodes CASSHGDRYEQYF. The rearrangement uses TRBV5-1 and TRBJ2-5; D may be TRBD1 or TRBD2 (5 bases each). TRBJ2-7 matches the DNA end more closely, so the J call is doubtful. Germline assignment: CDR1 SGHRS and CDR2 YFSETQ. The CDR3 runs to 13 residues.

This chain's CDR3 is CASISKETQYF. CDR3 coding DNA: TGTGCCAGCATTAGTAAAGAGACCCAGTACTTC. The V gene is TRBV6-6, the J gene TRBJ2-5; D gene uncertain. This CDR3 has 11 residues. V gave up 7 bases and J gave up 3 bases, with 6 bases separating them. CDR1 and CDR2 from the germline V gene are MNHNY and SVGAGI (reference sequence).

This rearrangement joins TRBV15 to TRBJ2-1; D unresolved. The CDR3 totals 15 residues. Trimming removed 0 bases from V and 10 bases from J, with 16 bases in between. The germline gives CDR1 LNHNV, CDR2 YYDKDF (reference sequence). CDR3 in amino acids: CATSRDKVVGEEQFF. CDR3 in DNA: TGTGCCACCAGCAGAGATAAAGTGGTAGGTGAGGAGCAGTTCTTC. Complete variable domain (other parts from reference TRBV15 and TRBJ2-1): DAMVIQNPRYQVTQFGKPVTLSCSQTLNHNVMYWYQQKSSQAPKLLFHYYDKDFNNEADTPDNFQSRRPNTSFCFLDIRSPGLGDTAMYLCATSRDKVVGEEQFFGPGTRLTVL.

The chain links TRBV10-3 to TRBJ2-7; 7 bases line up with TRBD1. The J segment lost 2 bases and the V segment lost 7 bases, leaving 11 bases of the junction unmatched. CDR1 is ENHRY, CDR2 SYGVKD, per germline. This CDR3 has 15 residues. CDR3: CAITQDRSGTYEQYF. Written as DNA, the CDR3 is TGTGCCATCACCCAGGACAGGAGCGGTACCTACGAGCAGTACTTC.

This clone turned up a few times. The gene calls are TRBV6-4 and TRBJ2-7; D is perhaps TRBD1 (6 bases). CDR1 is MRHNA, CDR2 SNTAGT, per germline. V was pared by 3 bases and J by 5 bases, with 20 bases between. The CDR3 runs 16 residues. CDR3: CASSEVQGMTGHEQYF. The CDR3 region has the DNA TGTGCCAGCAGTGAGGTACAGGGCATGACTGGGCACGAGCAGTACTTC.

The V and J genes are TRBV29-1 and TRBJ1-1; D unclear. Deletions cut 7 bases from V and 3 bases from J, with 6 bases between. The CDR3 is 10 amino acids. The germline gives CDR1 SQVTM, CDR2 ANQGSEA. CDR3 region: CSGRDTEAFF. CDR3 nucleotide sequence: TGCAGCGGTAGAGACACTGAAGCTTTCTTT.

The chain is built from TRBV9 and TRBJ1-1, with D unclear. The V gene lost 1 base and the J gene lost 4 bases, with 11 bases spanning the gap. Looked up from germline, CDR1 is SGDLS and CDR2 is YYNGEE. The CDR3 length is 14 residues. This chain's CDR3 is CASSVNDGTTEAFF. The CDR3 DNA reads TGTGCCAGCAGCGTAAATGACGGTACCACTGAAGCTTTCTTT.

The V gene is TRBV5-4, the J gene TRBJ2-2; unclear D gene. The CDR3 extends over 13 amino acids. V dropped 6 bases and J dropped 5 bases, with 11 bases sitting between them. Germline V lookup: CDR1 SGHNT, CDR2 YYREEE (reference sequence). The CDR3 protein is CASTRLTTGELFF. For the CDR3, the DNA is TGTGCCAGCACCCGGTTGACAACCGGGGAGCTGTTTTTT.

This clone occurred once. J is TRBJ2-1 and V is TRBV15, with 10 nucleotides matching TRBD2. V was clipped by 0 bases and J by 6 bases; unmatched bases: 11. In germline, CDR1 is LNHNV, CDR2 YYDKDF (reference sequence). The length of the CDR3 is 18 residues. CDR3 sequence: CATSRDRSSGRASNEQFF. CDR3 in DNA: TGTGCCACCAGCAGAGATCGTTCGAGCGGGAGGGCCTCCAATGAGCAGTTCTTC.

This clone occurred once. The chain is built from TRBV6-5 and TRBJ2-2; possibly TRBD2 for D (5 bases). The CDR3 runs to 15 residues. The germline gives CDR1 MNHEY, CDR2 SVGAGI. The V end lost 0 bases, the J end lost 4 bases, and 9 bases lay between the germline ends. The CDR3 here is CASSYSIRGTGELFF. In nucleotides, the CDR3 is TGTGCCAGCAGTTACTCTATCCGGGGCACCGGGGAGCTGTTTTTT.

V and J are TRBV7-3 and TRBJ2-3; D not resolved. The CDR3 runs 13 residues. CDR1 and CDR2 from the germline V gene are SGHTA and FQGTGA. The V end was cut by 2 bases, the J end by 2 bases, with 5 bases between. Here the CDR3 DNA reads TGTGCCAGCAGCTTATTGACCACAGATACGCAGTATTTT. Translating it yields CASSLLTTDTQYF.

The genes are TRBV30 and TRBJ2-5; no reliable D call. Trimming took off 0 bases at V and 4 bases at J, with 6 bases between the two ends. The CDR3 spans 12 residues. Germline V CDR1 and CDR2: GTSNPN, SVGIG (reference sequence). The CDR3 bases are TGTGCCTGGAGTGTGATGGGAGAGACCCAGTACTTC. Protein: CAWSVMGETQYF.

The chain uses TRBV4-1 and TRBJ2-7; TRBD1 matches at 8 bases. The CDR3 covers 16 residues. Trimming removed 3 bases from V and 5 bases from J; junction bases left unmatched: 12. Germline V gives CDR1 MGHRA, CDR2 YSYEKL. CDR3 sequence (DNA): TGCGCCAGCAGCCACGGAAGATGGCAGGGGGCAAACGAGCAGTACTTC. Translated, it gives CASSHGRWQGANEQYF.

CDR3 nucleotides: TGTGCCAGCAGTTTAATAGCGGGAGGGCGTACGCAGTATTTT. Its protein product is CASSLIAGGRTQYF. V and J are TRBV28 and TRBJ2-3; 11 nucleotides agree with TRBD2. The germline gives CDR1 MDHEN, CDR2 SYDVKM. J gave up 8 bases and V 2 bases, and 3 bases lay outside the gene matches. The CDR3 spans 14 residues.